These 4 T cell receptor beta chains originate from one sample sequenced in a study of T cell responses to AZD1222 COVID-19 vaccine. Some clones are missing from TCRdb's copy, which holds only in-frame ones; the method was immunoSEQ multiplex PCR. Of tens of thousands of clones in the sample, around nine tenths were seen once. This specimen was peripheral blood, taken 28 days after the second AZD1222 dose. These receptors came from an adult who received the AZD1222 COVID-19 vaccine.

CDR3 loop: CASSSFGGREKLFF. Here the CDR3 DNA reads TGTGCCAGCTCATCGTTTGGGGGAAGGGAAAAACTGTTTTTT. The genes are TRBV18 and TRBJ1-4; D possibly corresponds to TRBD1 (5 bases). The CDR3 covers 14 residues. The V end was cut by 5 bases, the J end by 8 bases, with 15 bases between. CDR1 is KGHSH and CDR2 is LQKENI in the germline V gene.

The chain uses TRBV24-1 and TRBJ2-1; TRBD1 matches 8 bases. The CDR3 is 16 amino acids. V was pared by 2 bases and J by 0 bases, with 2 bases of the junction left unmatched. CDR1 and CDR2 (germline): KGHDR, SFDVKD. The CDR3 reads CATSDSTGGSYNEQFF. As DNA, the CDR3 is TGTGCCACCAGTGATTCTACAGGGGGCTCCTACAATGAGCAGTTCTTC.

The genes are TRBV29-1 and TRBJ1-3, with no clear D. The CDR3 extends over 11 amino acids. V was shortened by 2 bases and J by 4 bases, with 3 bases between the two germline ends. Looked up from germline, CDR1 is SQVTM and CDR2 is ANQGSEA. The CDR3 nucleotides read TGCAGCGTTGAACTGGGAAACACCATATATTTT. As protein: CSVELGNTIYF. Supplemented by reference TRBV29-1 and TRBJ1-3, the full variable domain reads SAVISQKPSRDICQRGTSLTIQCQVDSQVTMMFWYRQQPGQSLTLIATANQGSEATYESGFVIDKFPISRPNLTFSTLTVSNMSPEDSSIYLCSVELGNTIYFGEGSWLTVV.

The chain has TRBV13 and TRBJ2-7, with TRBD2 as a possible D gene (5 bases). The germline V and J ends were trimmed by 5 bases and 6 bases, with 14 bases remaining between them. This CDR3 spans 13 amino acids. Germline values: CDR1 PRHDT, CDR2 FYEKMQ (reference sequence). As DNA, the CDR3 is TGTGCCAGCAGCCGGACCACCGGGGTCGAGCAGTACTTC. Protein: CASSRTTGVEQYF. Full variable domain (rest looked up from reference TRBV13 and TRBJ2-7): AAGVIQSPRHLIKEKRETATLKCYPIPRHDTVYWYQQGPGQDPQFLISFYEKMQSDKGSIPDRFSAQQFSDYHSELNMSSLELGDSALYFCASSRTTGVEQYFGPGTRLTVT.